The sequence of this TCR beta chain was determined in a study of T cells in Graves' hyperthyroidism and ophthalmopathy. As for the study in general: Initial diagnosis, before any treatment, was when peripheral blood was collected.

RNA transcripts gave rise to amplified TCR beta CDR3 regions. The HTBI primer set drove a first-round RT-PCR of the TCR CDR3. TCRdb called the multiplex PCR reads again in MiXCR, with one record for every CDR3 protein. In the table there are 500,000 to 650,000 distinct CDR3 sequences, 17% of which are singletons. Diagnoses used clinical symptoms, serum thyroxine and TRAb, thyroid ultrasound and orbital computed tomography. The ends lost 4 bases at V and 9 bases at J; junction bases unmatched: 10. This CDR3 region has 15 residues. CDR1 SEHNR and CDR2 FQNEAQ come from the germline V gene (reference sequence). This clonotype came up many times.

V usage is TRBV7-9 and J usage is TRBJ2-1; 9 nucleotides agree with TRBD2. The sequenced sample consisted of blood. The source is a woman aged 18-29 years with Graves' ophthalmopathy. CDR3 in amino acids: CASSSGGTSPSEQFF. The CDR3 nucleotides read TGTGCCAGCAGCTCAGGGGGGACTAGCCCATCTGAGCAGTTCTTC.